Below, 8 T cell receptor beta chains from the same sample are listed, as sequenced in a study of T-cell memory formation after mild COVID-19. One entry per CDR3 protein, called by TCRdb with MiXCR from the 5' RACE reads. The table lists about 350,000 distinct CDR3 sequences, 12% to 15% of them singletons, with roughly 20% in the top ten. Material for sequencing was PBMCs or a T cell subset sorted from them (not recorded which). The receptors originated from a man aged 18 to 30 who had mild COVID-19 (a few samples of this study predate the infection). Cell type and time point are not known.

CDR3 DNA: TGTGCCAGCAGTTCCAGGGTTGATACGCAGTATTTT. This gives the protein CASSSRVDTQYF. This rearrangement joins TRBV28 to TRBJ2-3; a possible D gene is TRBD1 (5 bases). This CDR3 has 12 residues. Germline loops: CDR1 MDHEN, CDR2 SYDVKM. Deletions cut 4 bases from V and 6 bases from J, with 8 bases between.

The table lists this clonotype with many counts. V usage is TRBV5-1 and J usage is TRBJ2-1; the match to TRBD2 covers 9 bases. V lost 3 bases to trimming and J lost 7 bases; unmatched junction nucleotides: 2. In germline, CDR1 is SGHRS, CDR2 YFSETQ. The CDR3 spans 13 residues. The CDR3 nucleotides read TGCGCCAGCAGCTCAGGACTAGCGAATGAGCAGTTCTTC. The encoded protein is CASSSGLANEQFF. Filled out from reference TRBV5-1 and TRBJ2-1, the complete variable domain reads KAGVTQTPRYLIKTRGQQVTLSCSPISGHRSVSWYQQTPGQGLQFLFEYFSETQRNKGNFPGRFSGRQFSNSRSEMNVSTLELGDSALYLCASSSGLANEQFFGPGTRLTVL.

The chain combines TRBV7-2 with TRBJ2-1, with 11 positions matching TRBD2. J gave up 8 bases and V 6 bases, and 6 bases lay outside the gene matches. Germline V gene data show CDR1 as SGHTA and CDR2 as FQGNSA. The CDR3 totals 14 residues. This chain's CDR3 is CASRSSGGAHEQFF. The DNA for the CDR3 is TGTGCCAGCAGAAGTAGCGGGGGGGCCCATGAGCAGTTCTTC.

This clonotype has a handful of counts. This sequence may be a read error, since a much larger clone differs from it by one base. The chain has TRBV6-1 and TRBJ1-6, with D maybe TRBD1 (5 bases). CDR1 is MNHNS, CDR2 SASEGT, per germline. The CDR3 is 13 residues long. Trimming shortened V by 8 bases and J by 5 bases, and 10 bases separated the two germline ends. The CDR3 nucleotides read TGTGCCAGCCAGGACACAGATAATTCACCCCTCCACTTT. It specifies CASQDTDNSPLHF.

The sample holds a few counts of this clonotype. Here the CDR3 reads CAISAGQGDTGELFF. For the CDR3, the DNA is TGTGCCATCAGTGCCGGCCAGGGGGACACCGGGGAGCTGTTTTTT. The rearrangement links TRBV10-3 to TRBJ2-2; 7 bases are shared with TRBD1. CDR1 and CDR2 from the germline V gene are ENHRY and SYGVKD. The CDR3 length is 15 residues. V gave up 4 bases and J gave up 3 bases; unmatched junction bases: 5.

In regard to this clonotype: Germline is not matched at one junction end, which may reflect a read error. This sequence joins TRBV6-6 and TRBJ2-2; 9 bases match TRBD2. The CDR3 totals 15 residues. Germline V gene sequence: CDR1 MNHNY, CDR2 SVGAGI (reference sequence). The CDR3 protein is CASRFSGGLSGELFF. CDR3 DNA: TGTGCCAGCAGATTTAGCGGGGGTCTCTCCGGAGAGCTGTTTTTT.

CDR3 nucleotide sequence: TGTGCCACCCAGCCGGGCTCTGGGGCCAACGTCCTGACTTTC. It is translated as CATQPGSGANVLTF. The chain is built from TRBV10-3 and TRBJ2-6, with D unclear. Germline CDR1 reads ENHRY; CDR2 reads SYGVKD. The CDR3 has 14 amino acids. V lost 10 bases to trimming and J lost 0 bases, with 10 bases between them.

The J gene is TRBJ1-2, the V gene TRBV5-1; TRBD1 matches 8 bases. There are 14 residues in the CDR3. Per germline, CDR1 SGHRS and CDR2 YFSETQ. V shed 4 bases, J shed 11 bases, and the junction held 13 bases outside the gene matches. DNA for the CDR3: TGCGCCAGCAGCGGAGGGACAGGACAGTCAGGATACACCTTC. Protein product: CASSGGTGQSGYTF.